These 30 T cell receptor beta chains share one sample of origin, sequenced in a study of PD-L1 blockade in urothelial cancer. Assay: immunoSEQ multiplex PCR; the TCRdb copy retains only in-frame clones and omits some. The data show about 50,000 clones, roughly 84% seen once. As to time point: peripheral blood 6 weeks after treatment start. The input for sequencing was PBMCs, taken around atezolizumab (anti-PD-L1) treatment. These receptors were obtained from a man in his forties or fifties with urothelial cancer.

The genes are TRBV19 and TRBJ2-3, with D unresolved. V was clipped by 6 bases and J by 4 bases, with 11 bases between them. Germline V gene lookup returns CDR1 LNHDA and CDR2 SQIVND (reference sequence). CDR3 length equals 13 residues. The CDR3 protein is CASSLYGSDTQYF. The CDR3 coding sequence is TGTGCCAGTAGCCTCTACGGGTCAGATACGCAGTATTTT.

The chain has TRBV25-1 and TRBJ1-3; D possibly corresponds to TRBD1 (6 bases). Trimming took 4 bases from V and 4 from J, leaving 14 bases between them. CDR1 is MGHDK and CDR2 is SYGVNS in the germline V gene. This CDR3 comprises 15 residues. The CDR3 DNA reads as TGTGCCAGCAGTGGGATCACAGGGTTAGGAAACACCATATATTTT. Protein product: CASSGITGLGNTIYF.

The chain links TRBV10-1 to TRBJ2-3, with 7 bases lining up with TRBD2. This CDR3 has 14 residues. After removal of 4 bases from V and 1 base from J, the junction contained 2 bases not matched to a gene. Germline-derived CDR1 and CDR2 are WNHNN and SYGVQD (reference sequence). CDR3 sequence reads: CASSGEGRTDTQYF. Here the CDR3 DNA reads TGCGCCAGCAGTGGGGAGGGCCGCACAGATACGCAGTATTTT.

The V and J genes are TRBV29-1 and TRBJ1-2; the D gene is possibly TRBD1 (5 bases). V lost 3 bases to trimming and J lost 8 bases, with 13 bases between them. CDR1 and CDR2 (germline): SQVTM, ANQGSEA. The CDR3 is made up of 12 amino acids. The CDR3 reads CSVEETQGGYTF. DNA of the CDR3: TGCAGCGTTGAGGAGACCCAGGGAGGCTACACCTTC. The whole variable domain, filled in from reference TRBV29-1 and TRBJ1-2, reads SAVISQKPSRDICQRGTSLTIQCQVDSQVTMMFWYRQQPGQSLTLIATANQGSEATYESGFVIDKFPISRPNLTFSTLTVSNMSPEDSSIYLCSVEETQGGYTFGSGTRLTVV.

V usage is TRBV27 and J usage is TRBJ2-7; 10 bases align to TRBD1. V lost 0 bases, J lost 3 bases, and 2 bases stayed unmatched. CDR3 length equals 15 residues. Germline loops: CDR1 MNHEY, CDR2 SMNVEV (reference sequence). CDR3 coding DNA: TGTGCCAGCAGTTTATCCGGGGACAGGGGCTACGAGCAGTACTTC. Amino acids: CASSLSGDRGYEQYF.

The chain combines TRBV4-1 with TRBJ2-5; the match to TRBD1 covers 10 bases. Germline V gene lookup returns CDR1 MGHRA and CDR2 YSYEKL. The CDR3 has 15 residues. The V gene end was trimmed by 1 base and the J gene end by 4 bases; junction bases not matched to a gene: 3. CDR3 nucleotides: TGCGCCAGCAGCCAAGGAGACAGGGGGCGAGAGACCCAGTACTTC. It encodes CASSQGDRGRETQYF.

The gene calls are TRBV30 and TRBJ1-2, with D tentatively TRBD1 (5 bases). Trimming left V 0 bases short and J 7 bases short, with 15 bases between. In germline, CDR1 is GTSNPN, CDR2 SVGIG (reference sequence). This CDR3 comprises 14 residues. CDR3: CAWSVGRAPSGYTF. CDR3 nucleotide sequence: TGTGCCTGGAGTGTCGGCAGGGCCCCCAGTGGCTACACCTTC.

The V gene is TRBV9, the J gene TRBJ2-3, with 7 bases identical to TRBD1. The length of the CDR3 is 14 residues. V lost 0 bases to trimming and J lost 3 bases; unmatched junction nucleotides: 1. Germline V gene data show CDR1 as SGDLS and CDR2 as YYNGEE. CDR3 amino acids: CASSVGQGTDTQYF. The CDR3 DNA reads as TGTGCCAGCAGCGTAGGACAGGGAACAGATACGCAGTATTTT.

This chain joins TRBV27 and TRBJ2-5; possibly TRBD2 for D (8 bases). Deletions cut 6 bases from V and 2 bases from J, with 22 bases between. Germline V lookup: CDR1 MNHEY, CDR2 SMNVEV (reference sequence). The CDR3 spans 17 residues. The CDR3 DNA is TGTGCCAGCAGAAGGGACAGCACTAGCGGCAAACAAGAGACCCAGTACTTC. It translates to CASRRDSTSGKQETQYF.

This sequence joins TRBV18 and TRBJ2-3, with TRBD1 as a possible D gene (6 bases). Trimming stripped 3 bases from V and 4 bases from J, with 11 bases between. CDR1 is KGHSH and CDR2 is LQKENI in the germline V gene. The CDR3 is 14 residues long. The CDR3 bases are TGTGCCAGCTCACCCCTCGCAGGGGCAGATACGCAGTATTTT. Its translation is CASSPLAGADTQYF.

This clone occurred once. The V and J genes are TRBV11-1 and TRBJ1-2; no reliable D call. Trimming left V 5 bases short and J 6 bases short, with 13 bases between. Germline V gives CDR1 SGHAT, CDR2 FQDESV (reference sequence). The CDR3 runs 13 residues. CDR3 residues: CASSLVTGNGYTF. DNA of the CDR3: TGTGCCAGCAGCCTTGTCACGGGGAATGGCTACACCTTC.

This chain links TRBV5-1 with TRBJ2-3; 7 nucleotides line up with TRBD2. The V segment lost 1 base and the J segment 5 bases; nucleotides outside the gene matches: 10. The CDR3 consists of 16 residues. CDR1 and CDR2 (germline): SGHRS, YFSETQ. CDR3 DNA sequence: TGCGCCAGCAGCTTGATAGCGGGCCCCTTCGGAGATACGCAGTATTTT. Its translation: CASSLIAGPFGDTQYF.

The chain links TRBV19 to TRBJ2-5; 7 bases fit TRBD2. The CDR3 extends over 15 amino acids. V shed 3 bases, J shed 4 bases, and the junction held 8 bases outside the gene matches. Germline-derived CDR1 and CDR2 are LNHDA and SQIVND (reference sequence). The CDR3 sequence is CASSIGSGARETQYF. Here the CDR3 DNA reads TGTGCCAGTAGTATCGGGAGCGGGGCTAGAGAGACCCAGTACTTC.

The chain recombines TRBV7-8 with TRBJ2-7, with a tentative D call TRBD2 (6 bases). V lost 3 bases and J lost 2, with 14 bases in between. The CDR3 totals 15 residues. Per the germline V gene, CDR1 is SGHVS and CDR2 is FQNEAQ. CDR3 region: CASSFWTNLPYEQYF. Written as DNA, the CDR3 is TGTGCCAGCAGCTTTTGGACTAACCTCCCCTACGAGCAGTACTTC.

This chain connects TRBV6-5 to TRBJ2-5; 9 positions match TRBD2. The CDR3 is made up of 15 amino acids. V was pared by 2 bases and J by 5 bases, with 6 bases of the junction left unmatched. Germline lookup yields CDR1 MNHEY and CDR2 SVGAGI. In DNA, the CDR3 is TGTGCCAGCAGTTACAGGGGGACTAGCCGCGAGACCCAGTACTTC. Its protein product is CASSYRGTSRETQYF.

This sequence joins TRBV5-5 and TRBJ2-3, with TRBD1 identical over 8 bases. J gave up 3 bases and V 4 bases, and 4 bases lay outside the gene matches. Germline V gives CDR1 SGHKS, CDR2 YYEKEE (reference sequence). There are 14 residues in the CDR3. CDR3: CASSERQGTDTQYF. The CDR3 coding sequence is TGTGCCAGCAGCGAACGACAGGGGACAGATACGCAGTATTTT.

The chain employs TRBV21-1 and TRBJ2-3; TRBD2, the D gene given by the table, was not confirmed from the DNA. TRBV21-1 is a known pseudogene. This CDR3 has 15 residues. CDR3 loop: CASSSRVSTGDTQYF. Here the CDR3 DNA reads TGTGCCAGCAGCAGCCGTGTTTCAACGGGAGATACGCAGTATTTT.

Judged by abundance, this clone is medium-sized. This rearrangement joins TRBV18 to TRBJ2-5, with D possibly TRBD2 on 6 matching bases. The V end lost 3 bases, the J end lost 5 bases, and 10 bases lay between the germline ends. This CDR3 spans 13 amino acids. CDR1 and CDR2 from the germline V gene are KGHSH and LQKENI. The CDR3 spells CASSPLREETQYF. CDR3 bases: TGTGCCAGCTCACCCCTCCGGGAGGAGACCCAGTACTTC.

This chain's CDR3 is CASSEGSGAYNEQFF. The DNA for the CDR3 is TGTGCCAGCAGTGAGGGGAGCGGGGCGTACAATGAGCAGTTCTTC. The chain joins TRBV2 to TRBJ2-1; 7 bases fit TRBD2. V gave up 3 bases and J gave up 4 bases; unmatched junction bases: 6. The CDR3 runs to 15 residues. Germline V gene lookup returns CDR1 SNHLY and CDR2 FYNNEI. The variable domain in full, with the rest retrieved from reference TRBV2 and TRBJ2-1, is EPEVTQTPSHQVTQMGQEVILRCVPISNHLYFYWYRQILGQKVEFLVSFYNNEISEKSEIFDDQFSVERPDGSNFTLKIRSTKLEDSAMYFCASSEGSGAYNEQFFGPGTRLTVL.

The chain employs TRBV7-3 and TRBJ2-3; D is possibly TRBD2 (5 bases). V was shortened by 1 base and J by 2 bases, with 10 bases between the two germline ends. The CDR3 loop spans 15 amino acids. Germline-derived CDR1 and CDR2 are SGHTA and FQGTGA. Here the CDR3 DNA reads TGTGCCAGCAGCTTAAGAGGGCAGAACACAGATACGCAGTATTTT. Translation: CASSLRGQNTDTQYF.

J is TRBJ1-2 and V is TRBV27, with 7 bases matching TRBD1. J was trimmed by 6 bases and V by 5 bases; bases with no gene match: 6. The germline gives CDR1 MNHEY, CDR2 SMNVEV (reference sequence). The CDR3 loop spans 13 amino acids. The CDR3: CASSPRGFHGYTF. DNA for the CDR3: TGTGCCAGCAGTCCCAGGGGGTTTCATGGCTACACCTTC.

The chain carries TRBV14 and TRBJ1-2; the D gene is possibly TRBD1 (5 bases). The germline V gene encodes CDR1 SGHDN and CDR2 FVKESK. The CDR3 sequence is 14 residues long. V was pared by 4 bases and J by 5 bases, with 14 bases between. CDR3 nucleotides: TGTGCCAGCAGCCCTAAAAAGACAGTGTATGGCTACACCTTC. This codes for CASSPKKTVYGYTF. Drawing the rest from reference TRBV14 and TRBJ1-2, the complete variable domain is EAGVTQFPSHSVIEKGQTVTLRCDPISGHDNLYWYRRVMGKEIKFLLHFVKESKQDESGMPNNRFLAERTGGTYSTLKVQPAELEDSGVYFCASSPKKTVYGYTFGSGTRLTVV.

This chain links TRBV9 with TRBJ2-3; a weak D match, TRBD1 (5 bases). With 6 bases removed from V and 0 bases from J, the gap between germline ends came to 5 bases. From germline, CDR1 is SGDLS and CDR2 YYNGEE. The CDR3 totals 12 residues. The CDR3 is CASKGSTDTQYF. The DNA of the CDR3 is TGTGCCAGCAAGGGGAGCACAGATACGCAGTATTTT.

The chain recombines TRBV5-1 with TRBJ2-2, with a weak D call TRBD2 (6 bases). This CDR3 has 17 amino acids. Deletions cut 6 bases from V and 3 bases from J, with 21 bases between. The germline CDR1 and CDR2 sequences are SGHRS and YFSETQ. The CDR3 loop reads CASKQRAGLEDTGELFF. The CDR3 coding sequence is TGCGCCAGCAAACAAAGGGCGGGGCTCGAGGACACCGGGGAGCTGTTTTTT.

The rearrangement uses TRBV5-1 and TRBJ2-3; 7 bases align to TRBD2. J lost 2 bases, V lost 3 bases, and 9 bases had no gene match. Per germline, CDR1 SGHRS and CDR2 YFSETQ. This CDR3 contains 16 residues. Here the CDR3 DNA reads TGCGCCAGCAGCTCCGAGACCCGGGGGGACACAGATACGCAGTATTTT. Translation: CASSSETRGDTDTQYF.

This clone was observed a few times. CDR3: CATSRDRRAPYEQYF. The CDR3 DNA follows: TGTGCCACCAGCAGAGATAGGCGGGCCCCCTACGAGCAGTACTTC. The rearrangement links TRBV15 to TRBJ2-7; D is perhaps TRBD2 (5 bases). Per germline, CDR1 LNHNV and CDR2 YYDKDF (reference sequence). The CDR3 consists of 15 residues. With 0 bases removed from V and 2 bases from J, the gap between germline ends came to 11 bases.

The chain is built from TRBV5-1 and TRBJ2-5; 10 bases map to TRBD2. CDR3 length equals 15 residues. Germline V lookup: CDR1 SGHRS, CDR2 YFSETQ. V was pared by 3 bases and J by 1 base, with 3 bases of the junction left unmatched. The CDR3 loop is CASSSLAGAQETQYF. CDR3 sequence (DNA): TGCGCCAGCAGCTCCCTAGCGGGGGCCCAAGAGACCCAGTACTTC.

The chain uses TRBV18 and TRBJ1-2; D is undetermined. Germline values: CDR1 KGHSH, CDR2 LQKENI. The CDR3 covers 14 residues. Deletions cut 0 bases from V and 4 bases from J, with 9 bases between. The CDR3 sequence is CASSPPARFYGYTF. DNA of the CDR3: TGTGCCAGCTCACCACCGGCCAGGTTCTATGGCTACACCTTC.

CDR3 protein: CASSLVGPDTQYF. The CDR3 DNA sequence: TGTGCCAGCAGCTTAGTGGGCCCAGATACGCAGTATTTT. The V and J genes are TRBV11-2 and TRBJ2-3, with D unresolved. Looked up from germline, CDR1 is SGHAT and CDR2 is FQNNGV. CDR3 length: 13 amino acids. The V end lost 1 base, the J end lost 4 bases, and 6 bases lay between the germline ends.

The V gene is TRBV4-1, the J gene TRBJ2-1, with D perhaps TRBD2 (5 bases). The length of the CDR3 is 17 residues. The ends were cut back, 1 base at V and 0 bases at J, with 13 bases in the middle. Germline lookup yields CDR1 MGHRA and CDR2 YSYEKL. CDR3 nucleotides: TGCGCCAGCAGCCAAGTGGACTTAGGTATCTCCTACAATGAGCAGTTCTTC. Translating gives CASSQVDLGISYNEQFF.